This T cell receptor beta chain came from a study of T-cell reconstitution after alpha-beta-depleted transplantation in children (dated by TCRdb to about 2016). Study-level background: Using TCR repertoire profiling, the study quantitatively followed how T-cell immune reconstitution unfolded in children after TCRalphabeta/CD19-depleted allogeneic hematopoietic cell transplantation.

Study-wide findings and limitations: In some patients, high TCRbeta diversity at day 60 was attributed to recipient T cells and intrathymic progenitors that had survived conditioning. Apparently early alphabetaT-cell count recovery about two months after transplant reportedly relied on only several hundred rapidly expanded clones derived from non-depleted graft cells. Hyperexpanded clone frequencies declined over subsequent months; after one year, T-cell counts and TCRbeta diversity were mostly attributed to newly produced T cells.

This clonotype was seen ten or more times. The target of this receptor is not known. No much larger clone is present one base from it, and per-base qualities are unavailable. The treatment or condition label for this specimen denotes: allogeneic hematopoietic cell transplantation with graft depleted of TCRalphabeta T cells and CD19 B cells. The transplant recipients were children given TCRalphabeta/CD19-depleted allogeneic hematopoietic cell grafts. Library prep was done by PCR. The sequencing machine was an Illumina HiSeq 2500. Molecular barcoding was employed in the preparation of TCR libraries, with unique molecular identifiers being used to normalize TCRbeta repertoire quantification. TCRdb took the public reads, trimmed them with fastp at Q25, ran MiXCR for clone calling and kept in-frame beta chains. Entries that share a CDR3 protein sequence are merged under the most common genes and DNA. The sample has roughly 240,000 distinct CDR3 sequences on record, roughly 8.2% of them singletons. Jointly, the top ten make up 6.3% of the sample.

Trimming removed 2 bases from V and 5 bases from J; the gene matches leave 4 bases unexplained. CDR1 and CDR2 (SEHNR, FQNEAQ) derive from the germline V gene (reference sequence). Including the terminal cysteine and phenylalanine, the CDR3 comprises 15 residues. Only CDR3 DNA is held: 45 bases, read in frame from base 1. The sample in question was PBMCs, mostly from graft donor cells, obtained 180 days after TCRalphabeta/CD19-depleted stem cell transplant. This TCR was sampled from a male patient aged 10-17 years who had a stem cell transplant for acute lymphoblastic leukemia, so the T cells may come from the graft donor. Recombination connected TRBV7-9 to TRBJ1-5; TRBD1 aligns with 9 central bases. CDR3 protein: CASSLNRGPHQPQHF. The bases are TGTGCCAGCAGCTTAAACAGGGGGCCCCATCAGCCCCAGCATTTT.